The rows below give T cell receptor beta chains drawn from one sample of a study of blood T cells in healthy people across ages. MiXCR was run by TCRdb on the 5' RACE reads, yielding one entry per CDR3 protein. This sample yields about 780,000 distinct CDR3 sequences, of which about 26% are seen a single time; 2.5% to 3.5% belongs to the top ten. These same records also appear under a second study, on T cells of mothers and their children.

The sample taken for sequencing was blood. The receptors were sampled from a boy aged 10-17 years in good health. The CDR3 runs from the conserved cysteine through the conserved F or W. Fields, in order: J gene, V gene, clone size, D gene, CDR3 length, CDR3 protein, CDR3 DNA. A D gene is named only where the DNA matches it firmly. Only part of the rows carry a size: once, few, many, or a class if the clone is expanded.

J gene: TRBJ2-7; V gene: TRBV4-1; clone size: few; D gene: .; CDR3 length: 17; CDR3 protein: CASSQVYPQGTDYEQYF; CDR3 DNA: TGCGCCAGCAGCCAAGTATATCCACAGGGTACGGACTACGAGCAGTACTTC
J gene: TRBJ2-3; V gene: TRBV13; clone size: .; D gene: .; CDR3 length: 15; CDR3 protein: CASSFNLEVTDTQYF; CDR3 DNA: TGTGCCAGCAGCTTCAATCTAGAGGTGACAGATACGCAGTATTTT
J gene: TRBJ2-1; V gene: TRBV30; clone size: once; D gene: .; CDR3 length: 12; CDR3 protein: CAWSARPGEQFF; CDR3 DNA: TGTGCCTGGAGTGCCCGCCCCGGGGAGCAGTTCTTC
J gene: TRBJ2-3; V gene: TRBV28; clone size: .; D gene: TRBD1; CDR3 length: 15; CDR3 protein: CASSPPGQGSDTQYF; CDR3 DNA: TGTGCCAGCAGTCCCCCGGGACAGGGATCAGATACGCAGTATTTT
J gene: TRBJ2-5; V gene: TRBV18; clone size: .; D gene: TRBD2; CDR3 length: 13; CDR3 protein: CASGLAGEETQYF; CDR3 DNA: TGTGCCAGCGGACTAGCGGGGGAAGAGACCCAGTACTTC
J gene: TRBJ2-7; V gene: TRBV20-1; clone size: .; D gene: .; CDR3 length: 13; CDR3 protein: CSAPQAGQSEQYF; CDR3 DNA: TGCAGTGCCCCACAGGCGGGACAGTCGGAGCAGTACTTC
J gene: TRBJ1-6; V gene: TRBV11-2; clone size: few; D gene: .; CDR3 length: 18; CDR3 protein: CASSLDTSRTANWAPLHF; CDR3 DNA: TGTGCCAGCAGCTTAGACACCTCCCGAACGGCAAATTGGGCACCCCTCCACTTT
J gene: TRBJ1-2; V gene: TRBV11-2; clone size: .; D gene: .; CDR3 length: 13; CDR3 protein: CASGGEGGYGYTF; CDR3 DNA: TGTGCCAGCGGCGGAGAGGGCGGCTATGGCTACACCTTC
J gene: TRBJ2-5; V gene: TRBV29-1; clone size: few; D gene: TRBD1; CDR3 length: 12; CDR3 protein: CSAGTGAVEQYF; CDR3 DNA: TGCAGCGCAGGGACAGGGGCCGTAGAGCAGTACTTC
J gene: TRBJ2-4; V gene: TRBV5-1; clone size: few; D gene: .; CDR3 length: 16; CDR3 protein: CASSLEGDEVKNIQYF; CDR3 DNA: TGCGCCAGCAGCTTGGAGGGGGACGAAGTCAAAAACATTCAGTACTTC
J gene: TRBJ1-4; V gene: TRBV6-1; clone size: few; D gene: TRBD1; CDR3 length: 15; CDR3 protein: CASSAYRGLNEKLFF; CDR3 DNA: TGTGCCAGCAGTGCCTACAGGGGCCTCAATGAAAAACTGTTTTTT
J gene: TRBJ1-3; V gene: TRBV5-5; clone size: few; D gene: .; CDR3 length: 16; CDR3 protein: CASSLLRTSSGNTIYF; CDR3 DNA: TGTGCCAGCAGCCTCCTTCGGACTAGCTCTGGAAACACCATATATTTT
J gene: TRBJ2-1; V gene: TRBV27; clone size: few; D gene: TRBD1; CDR3 length: 16; CDR3 protein: CASSLVGQGGLNEQFF; CDR3 DNA: TGTGCCAGCAGTTTAGTCGGACAGGGTGGGTTGAATGAGCAGTTCTTC
J gene: TRBJ2-3; V gene: TRBV3-1; clone size: .; D gene: .; CDR3 length: 16; CDR3 protein: CASSQNGRPLGDTQYF; CDR3 DNA: TGTGCCAGCAGCCAAAACGGCCGCCCGCTAGGAGATACGCAGTATTTT
J gene: TRBJ2-7; V gene: TRBV11-2; clone size: .; D gene: .; CDR3 length: 14; CDR3 protein: CASSPLTRTHEQYF; CDR3 DNA: TGTGCCAGCAGCCCTTTGACCCGGACGCACGAGCAGTACTTC